The 3 T cell receptor beta chains below were found in one sample sequenced in a study of neoadjuvant anti-PD-1 for oral cavity cancer (dated by TCRdb to the early 2020s). Preparation of the library involved the immunoSEQ multiplex PCR assay. TCRdb's version of the immuneACCESS table is confined to in-frame rearrangements and falls short of the full clone set. An unresolved V gene accounts for under half of the shortfall where checked; the remainder is of unknown origin. The table for this sample lists 9,000 to 10,000 clones; roughly 67% of them were counted only once. The ten largest clones add up to less than 5% of the sample. Read against the paper, the sample's time point label means: after neoadjuvant nivolumab, at surgical resection. Here the sequenced sample was PBMCs, taken after nivolumab (anti-PD-1) treatment. The receptors here all came from a person aged 35-79 years with oral cavity squamous cell carcinoma.

J is TRBJ2-2 and V is TRBV5-1; 13 bases match TRBD2. Germline assignment: CDR1 SGHRS and CDR2 YFSETQ. The CDR3 contains 15 residues. The ends lost 3 bases at V and 9 bases at J; junction bases unmatched: 5. The CDR3 coding sequence is TGCGCCAGCAGCTGGACCGGGACTAGCGGGAGGGAGCTGTTTTTT. Residues: CASSWTGTSGRELFF.

This clone appeared a few times. The V and J genes are TRBV19 and TRBJ1-3, with D hard to call. Deletions cut 4 bases from V and 5 bases from J, with 15 bases between. CDR1 and CDR2 (germline): LNHDA, SQIVND (reference sequence). The CDR3 totals 15 residues. DNA of the CDR3: TGTGCCAGTAGTAGAACACCTCGGATCCGAAACACCATATATTTT. Amino acids: CASSRTPRIRNTIYF.

This clone turned up a few times. The J gene is TRBJ1-2, the V gene TRBV5-1; possibly TRBD1 for D (5 bases). V lost 0 bases to trimming and J lost 3 bases, with 6 bases between them. This CDR3 has 13 amino acids. The germline gives CDR1 SGHRS, CDR2 YFSETQ. The CDR3 DNA reads as TGCGCCAGCAGCTTGGAGGGACACTATGGCTACACCTTC. Residues: CASSLEGHYGYTF.